These 28 T cell receptor beta chains originate from one sample sequenced in a study of blood T cell repertoires in COVID-19. Repertoires were generated with immunoSEQ multiplex PCR, while TCRdb's copy carries only in-frame clones and drops some. This repertoire shows approximately 330,000 clones, roughly 90% found once; its top ten account for 4%. Sequencing input: peripheral blood. Source of these receptors: a woman in her forties or fifties with active or convalescent COVID-19.

This clone was counted once. The chain recombines TRBV5-1 with TRBJ2-3; 7 bases align to TRBD1. Germline CDR1 is SGHRS and CDR2 is YFSETQ. The CDR3 length is 15 residues. V shed 8 bases, J shed 3 bases, and the junction held 12 bases outside the gene matches. Here the CDR3 DNA reads TGCGCCAGTTCCATACAGGGGTTGAGAACAGATACGCAGTATTTT. Protein sequence: CASSIQGLRTDTQYF.

V is TRBV19 and J is TRBJ1-1; D is undetermined. From germline, CDR1 is LNHDA and CDR2 SQIVND (reference sequence). V was pared by 10 bases and J by 1 base, with 7 bases between. The CDR3 spans 11 residues. CDR3 in DNA: TGTGCCACCAGACAGAACACTGAAGCTTTCTTT. Amino acids: CATRQNTEAFF.

The CDR3 DNA follows: TGTGCCAGTAGTATGGTCAGCGGTCGGGAGACCCAGTACTTC. Its protein is CASSMVSGRETQYF. The rearrangement joins TRBV19 to TRBJ2-5, with a weak D call TRBD2 (5 bases). Per the germline V gene, CDR1 is LNHDA and CDR2 is SQIVND (reference sequence). This CDR3 has 14 amino acids. The V end was cut by 3 bases, the J end by 5 bases, with 13 bases between.

This chain uses TRBV20-1 with TRBJ2-2; 13 bases line up with TRBD2. The CDR3 spans 17 residues. Per germline, CDR1 DFQATT and CDR2 SNEGSKA (reference sequence). J gave up 1 base and V 3 bases, and 5 bases lay outside the gene matches. The CDR3 sequence is CSASRLAGGRNTGELFF. CDR3 bases: TGCAGTGCTAGTCGACTAGCGGGAGGTCGGAACACCGGGGAGCTGTTTTTT.

The chain joins TRBV2 to TRBJ2-2; the match to TRBD2 covers 14 bases. Germline assignment: CDR1 SNHLY and CDR2 FYNNEI. V gave up 3 bases and J gave up 9 bases; unmatched junction bases: 9. CDR3 size: 17 residues. The CDR3 DNA reads TGTGCCAGCAGTGACAGGGACGGACTAGCGGGAGGTAGGGAGCTGTTTTTT. Translated: CASSDRDGLAGGRELFF.

The chain joins TRBV6-2 or TRBV6-3 to TRBJ2-1, with a tentative D call TRBD2 (6 bases). Per the germline V gene, CDR1 is MNHEY and CDR2 is SVGEGT. CDR3 size: 15 residues. V was clipped by 4 bases and J by 4 bases, with 14 bases between them. In DNA, the CDR3 is TGTGCCAGCAGTTCACCAGGGCGGGGTTACAATGAGCAGTTCTTC. As protein: CASSSPGRGYNEQFF.

This clone came up a few times. The genes are TRBV7-8 and TRBJ2-7, with D hard to call. This CDR3 has 11 amino acids. V was cut by 5 bases and J by 4 bases, with 6 bases left in between. CDR1 SGHVS and CDR2 FQNEAQ come from the germline V gene. CDR3 DNA sequence: TGTGCCAGCAGCCCGGGTTACGAGCAGTACTTC. Translated: CASSPGYEQYF.

The chain recombines TRBV5-1 with TRBJ1-6; a possible D gene is TRBD1 (5 bases). The germline V and J ends were trimmed by 4 bases and 2 bases, with 19 bases remaining between them. This CDR3 has 18 amino acids. Per the germline V gene, CDR1 is SGHRS and CDR2 is YFSETQ. CDR3 sequence: CASSVRQSPHPYNSPLHF. The CDR3 nucleotides are TGCGCCAGCAGCGTTAGACAGAGTCCGCACCCCTATAATTCACCCCTCCACTTT. Variable domain in full (rest from reference TRBV5-1 and TRBJ1-6): KAGVTQTPRYLIKTRGQQVTLSCSPISGHRSVSWYQQTPGQGLQFLFEYFSETQRNKGNFPGRFSGRQFSNSRSEMNVSTLELGDSALYLCASSVRQSPHPYNSPLHFGNGTRLTVT.

The chain uses TRBV5-4 and TRBJ1-1; a weak D match, TRBD1 (5 bases). The CDR3 extends over 14 amino acids. Trimming shortened V by 4 bases and J by 3 bases, and 13 bases separated the two germline ends. The V gene's germline CDR1 is SGHNT and CDR2 YYREEE (reference sequence). The CDR3 DNA sequence: TGTGCCAGCAGCCTTGGCGGGGGGGACACTGAAGCTTTCTTT. Amino acid sequence: CASSLGGGDTEAFF.

The CDR3, as DNA: TGTGCCTGGAGCGCCGGGACAGGGGTCTACGAGCAGTACTTC. Protein product: CAWSAGTGVYEQYF. The chain recombines TRBV30 with TRBJ2-7; 10 bases fit TRBD1. The length of the CDR3 is 14 residues. CDR1 and CDR2 (germline): GTSNPN, SVGIG (reference sequence). V lost 3 bases to trimming and J lost 3 bases; unmatched junction nucleotides: 5.

V gene TRBV29-1 combines with J gene TRBJ2-3, with 9 nucleotides matching TRBD2. This CDR3 has 14 amino acids. V lost 1 base, J lost 4 bases, and 3 bases stayed unmatched. Germline V CDR1 and CDR2: SQVTM, ANQGSEA. The CDR3 sequence: CSVEGGGAADTQYF. For the CDR3, the DNA is TGCAGCGTTGAAGGCGGGGGGGCGGCAGATACGCAGTATTTT.

This chain joins TRBV6-5 and TRBJ1-1; TRBD1 is a possible D gene (6 bases). Trimming pared 6 bases from V and 7 bases from J, leaving 12 bases between. CDR3 length equals 12 residues. Germline CDR1 and CDR2: MNHEY and SVGAGI. CDR3 DNA: TGTGCCAGCAGCAGGGGAGCCAGTGAAGCTTTCTTT. Encoded protein: CASSRGASEAFF.

This sequence joins TRBV13 and TRBJ2-1, with D possibly matching TRBD2 (5 bases). V was trimmed by 0 bases and J by 7 bases, leaving 13 bases between them. Germline CDR1 and CDR2: PRHDT and FYEKMQ (reference sequence). This CDR3 contains 15 residues. CDR3 coding DNA: TGTGCCAGCAGCTTAGGGACGGCGGGCAGGAATGAGCAGTTCTTC. Its translation is CASSLGTAGRNEQFF.

The V and J genes are TRBV19 and TRBJ1-2; D ambiguous. This CDR3 is built from 16 residues. V dropped 4 bases and J dropped 5 bases, with 20 bases sitting between them. Germline CDR1 and CDR2: LNHDA and SQIVND (reference sequence). The CDR3 is CASSKTRNHEWYGYTF. The CDR3 DNA reads TGTGCCAGTAGTAAGACACGGAACCACGAATGGTATGGCTACACCTTC.

This chain uses TRBV28 with TRBJ1-1; 8 nucleotides match TRBD1. The ends lost 6 bases at V and 4 bases at J; junction bases unmatched: 10. This CDR3 is 15 amino acids long. Germline-derived CDR1 and CDR2 are MDHEN and SYDVKM. This CDR3 reads CASSLPRQGSTEAFF. The CDR3 region has the DNA TGTGCCAGCAGCCTCCCCCGACAGGGGAGCACTGAAGCTTTCTTT. The complete variable domain, with remaining parts taken from reference TRBV28 and TRBJ1-1, reads DVKVTQSSRYLVKRTGEKVFLECVQDMDHENMFWYRQDPGLGLRLIYFSYDVKMKEKGDIPEGYSVSREKKERFSLILESASTNQTSMYLCASSLPRQGSTEAFFGQGTRLTVV.

The rearrangement joins TRBV4-3 to TRBJ2-5; 9 nucleotides align to TRBD2. The CDR3 spans 15 residues. The V gene's germline CDR1 is LGHNA and CDR2 YSLEER. V lost 0 bases and J lost 4; bases outside the gene matches: 3. CDR3 nucleotide sequence: TGCGCCAGCAGCCAAGAGAAACTAGCGGGAGAGACCCAGTACTTC. This gives the protein CASSQEKLAGETQYF.

The chain joins TRBV29-1 to TRBJ2-2; D possibly corresponds to TRBD1 (5 bases). Trimming removed 7 bases from V and 7 bases from J, with 13 bases in between. This CDR3 has 12 residues. From germline, CDR1 is SQVTM and CDR2 ANQGSEA. The CDR3 DNA sequence: TGCAGCGGGGCCAGGGCCGGCGGGGAGCTGTTTTTT. This translates into CSGARAGGELFF.

Note on this clone: This sample includes further DNA sequences coding for the same CDR3. The chain has TRBV19 and TRBJ1-3; D is ambiguous. V shed 3 bases and J shed 0 bases, with 6 bases lying between them. This CDR3 is 14 amino acids long. Germline V gives CDR1 LNHDA, CDR2 SQIVND (reference sequence). CDR3 in DNA: TGTGCCAGTAGTATTGGGAGCTCTGGAAACACCATATATTTT. Translated: CASSIGSSGNTIYF. Full variable domain (outside the CDR3, taken from reference TRBV19 and TRBJ1-3): DGGITQSPKYLFRKEGQNVTLSCEQNLNHDAMYWYRQDPGQGLRLIYYSQIVNDFQKGDIAEGYSVSREKKESFPLTVTSAQKNPTAFYLCASSIGSSGNTIYFGEGSWLTVV.

The chain is built from TRBV7-3 and TRBJ2-1, with 12 positions matching TRBD2. This CDR3 is 19 amino acids long. Germline-derived CDR1 and CDR2 are SGHTA and FQGTGA. Trimming at V came to 3 bases and at J to 0 bases, leaving 9 bases not matched to a gene. DNA of the CDR3: TGTGCCAGCAGCTTCACCGGGACTAGCGGGTGGAGCTCCTACAATGAGCAGTTCTTC. Translated, it gives CASSFTGTSGWSSYNEQFF.

This clone was counted only a few times. The chain has TRBV6-2 or TRBV6-3 and TRBJ1-2, with TRBD1 as a possible D gene (6 bases). This CDR3 spans 14 amino acids. V was trimmed by 5 bases and J by 6 bases, leaving 16 bases between them. Germline V lookup: CDR1 MNHEY, CDR2 SVGEGT. The CDR3 sequence: CASSPTGPENGYTF. The CDR3 DNA is TGTGCCAGCAGTCCGACAGGACCAGAAAATGGCTACACCTTC.

V and J are TRBV4-3 and TRBJ2-7, with TRBD1 matching 10 bases. With 5 bases clipped from V and 3 bases from J, the junction kept 1 base outside the gene matches. The CDR3 spans 13 residues. Germline assignment: CDR1 LGHNA and CDR2 YSLEER. The CDR3 coding sequence is TGCGCCAGCAGCTGGGACAGGGGCTACGAGCAGTACTTC. Protein product: CASSWDRGYEQYF.

Turning to this clone: An end of the junction differs from the germline gene, which may be a read error. For the CDR3, the DNA is TGTGCTAGCAGTCAGCGGGGGAGCCGAGATGAGCAGTTCTTC. This codes for CASSQRGSRDEQFF. The V gene is TRBV7-7, the J gene TRBJ2-1; the match to TRBD2 covers 8 bases. CDR1 is SSHAT, CDR2 FNYEAQ, per germline (reference sequence). The CDR3 totals 14 residues.

The gene calls are TRBV4-3 and TRBJ1-2, with 7 bases lining up with TRBD1. The germline gives CDR1 LGHNA, CDR2 YSLEER. The CDR3 is 13 amino acids. V gave up 2 bases and J gave up 4 bases; unmatched junction bases: 1. This chain's CDR3 is CASSQNRGYGYTF. CDR3 DNA sequence: TGCGCCAGCAGCCAAAACAGGGGCTATGGCTACACCTTC.

The CDR3 here is CASSYLTGSDTQYF. The CDR3 DNA is TGTGCCAGCAGTTACTTAACAGGGTCAGATACGCAGTATTTT. This rearrangement joins TRBV6-5 to TRBJ2-3, with a weak D call TRBD1 (6 bases). The germline V and J ends were trimmed by 1 base and 4 bases, with 9 bases remaining between them. The CDR3 has 14 amino acids. Per germline, CDR1 MNHEY and CDR2 SVGAGI.

DNA for the CDR3: TGTGCCAGCAGCCAAGTTATGAGACTAGCAACAGATACGCAGTATTTT. Translated, it gives CASSQVMRLATDTQYF. The chain has TRBV14 and TRBJ2-3, with 7 bases aligning to TRBD2. This CDR3 is built from 16 residues. The J segment lost 3 bases and the V segment lost 1 base, leaving 7 bases of the junction unmatched. The germline V gene has CDR1 SGHDN and CDR2 FVKESK.

This chain connects TRBV5-4 to TRBJ2-7; weak D call: TRBD1 (5 bases). V was cut by 4 bases and J by 0 bases, with 11 bases left in between. The CDR3 consists of 14 residues. Germline V gene sequence: CDR1 SGHNT, CDR2 YYREEE (reference sequence). The CDR3 loop reads CASSTDTFSYEQYF. CDR3 in DNA: TGTGCCAGCAGCACGGACACCTTCTCCTACGAGCAGTACTTC.

This clone was recorded only once. The genes are TRBV27 and TRBJ2-3; no reliable D call. Trimming shortened V by 4 bases and J by 2 bases, and 10 bases separated the two germline ends. The CDR3 loop spans 14 amino acids. Germline V lookup: CDR1 MNHEY, CDR2 SMNVEV (reference sequence). CDR3 DNA sequence: TGTGCCAGCAGTTATTCCCCGTTCACAGATACGCAGTATTTT. Residues: CASSYSPFTDTQYF.

The J gene is TRBJ2-7, the V gene TRBV4-2; 9 bases line up with TRBD2. Looked up from germline, CDR1 is LGHNA and CDR2 is YNFKEQ. V was clipped by 0 bases and J by 1 base; unmatched bases: 1. The CDR3 has 15 residues. The CDR3 loop is CASSQETSGSYEQYF. CDR3 bases: TGTGCCAGCAGCCAAGAGACTAGCGGATCCTACGAGCAGTACTTC.